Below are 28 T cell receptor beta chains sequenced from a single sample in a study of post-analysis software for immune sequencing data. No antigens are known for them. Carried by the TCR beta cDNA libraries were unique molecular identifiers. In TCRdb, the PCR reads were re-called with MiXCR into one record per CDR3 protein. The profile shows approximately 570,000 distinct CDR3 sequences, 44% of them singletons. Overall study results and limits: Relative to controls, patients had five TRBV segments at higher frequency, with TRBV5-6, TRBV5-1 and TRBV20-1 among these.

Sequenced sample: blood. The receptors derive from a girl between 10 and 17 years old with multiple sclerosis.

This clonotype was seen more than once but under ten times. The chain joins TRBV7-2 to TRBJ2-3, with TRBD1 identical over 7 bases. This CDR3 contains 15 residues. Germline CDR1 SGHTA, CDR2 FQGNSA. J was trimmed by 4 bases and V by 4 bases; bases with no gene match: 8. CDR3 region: CASSYDRDSADTQYF. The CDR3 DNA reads TGTGCCAGCAGCTATGACAGGGATTCCGCAGATACGCAGTATTTT.

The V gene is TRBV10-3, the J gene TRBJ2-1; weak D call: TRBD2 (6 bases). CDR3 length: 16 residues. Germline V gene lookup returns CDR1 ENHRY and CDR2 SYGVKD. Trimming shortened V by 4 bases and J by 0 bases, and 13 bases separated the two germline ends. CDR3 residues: CAISGDSVSSYNEQFF. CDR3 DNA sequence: TGTGCCATCAGTGGGGACTCCGTGAGCTCCTACAATGAGCAGTTCTTC.

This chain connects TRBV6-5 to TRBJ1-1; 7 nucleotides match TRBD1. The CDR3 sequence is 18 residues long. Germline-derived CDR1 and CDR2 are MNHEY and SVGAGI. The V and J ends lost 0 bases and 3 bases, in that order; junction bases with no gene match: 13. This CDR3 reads CASSYSPGGPMRDTEAFF. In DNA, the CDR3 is TGTGCCAGCAGTTACTCCCCAGGGGGGCCGATGCGGGACACTGAAGCTTTCTTT.

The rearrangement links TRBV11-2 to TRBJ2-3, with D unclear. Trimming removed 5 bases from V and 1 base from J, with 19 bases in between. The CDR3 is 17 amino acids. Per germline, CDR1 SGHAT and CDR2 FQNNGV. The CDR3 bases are TGTGCCAGCAGCCAAACAATCCAGGCAGGAGGCACAGATACGCAGTATTTT. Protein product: CASSQTIQAGGTDTQYF. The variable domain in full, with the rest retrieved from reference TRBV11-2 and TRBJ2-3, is EAGVAQSPRYKIIEKRQSVAFWCNPISGHATLYWYQQILGQGPKLLIQFQNNGVVDDSQLPKDRFSAERLKGVDSTLKIQPAKLEDSAVYLCASSQTIQAGGTDTQYFGPGTRLTVL.

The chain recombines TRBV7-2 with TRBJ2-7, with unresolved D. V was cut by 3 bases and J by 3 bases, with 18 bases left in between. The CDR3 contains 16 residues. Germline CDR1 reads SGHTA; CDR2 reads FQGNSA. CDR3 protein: CASSLSRSVIYYEQYF. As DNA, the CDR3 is TGTGCCAGCAGCTTGTCTAGGAGCGTCATCTACTACGAGCAGTACTTC.

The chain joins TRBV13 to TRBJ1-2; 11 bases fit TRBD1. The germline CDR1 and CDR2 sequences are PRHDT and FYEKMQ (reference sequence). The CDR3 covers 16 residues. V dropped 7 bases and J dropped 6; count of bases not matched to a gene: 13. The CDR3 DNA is TGTGCCAGCACTCCAGGGAAAAGGGACAGGGGGAATGGCTACACCTTC. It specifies CASTPGKRDRGNGYTF. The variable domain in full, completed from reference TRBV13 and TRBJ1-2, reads AAGVIQSPRHLIKEKRETATLKCYPIPRHDTVYWYQQGPGQDPQFLISFYEKMQSDKGSIPDRFSAQQFSDYHSELNMSSLELGDSALYFCASTPGKRDRGNGYTFGSGTRLTVV.

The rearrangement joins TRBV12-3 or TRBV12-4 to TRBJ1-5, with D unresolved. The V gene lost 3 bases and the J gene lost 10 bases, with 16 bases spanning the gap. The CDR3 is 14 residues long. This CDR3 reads CASSFRTPISPQHF. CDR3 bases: TGTGCCAGCAGTTTCAGGACCCCGATCAGCCCCCAGCATTTT.

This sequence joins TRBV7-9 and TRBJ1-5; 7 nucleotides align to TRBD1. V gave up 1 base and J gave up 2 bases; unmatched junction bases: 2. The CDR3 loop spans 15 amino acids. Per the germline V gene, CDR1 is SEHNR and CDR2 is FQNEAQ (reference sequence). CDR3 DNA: TGTGCCAGCAGCTTAGGGGACAGATGCAATCAGCCCCAGCATTTT. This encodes CASSLGDRCNQPQHF.

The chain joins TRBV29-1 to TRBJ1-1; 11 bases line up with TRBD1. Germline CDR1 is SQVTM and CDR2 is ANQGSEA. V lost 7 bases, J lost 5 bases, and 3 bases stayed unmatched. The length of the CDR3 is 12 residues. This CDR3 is CSGGTGGTEAFF. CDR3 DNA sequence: TGCAGCGGGGGGACAGGGGGAACTGAAGCTTTCTTT. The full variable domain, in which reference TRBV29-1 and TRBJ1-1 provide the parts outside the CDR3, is SAVISQKPSRDICQRGTSLTIQCQVDSQVTMMFWYRQQPGQSLTLIATANQGSEATYESGFVIDKFPISRPNLTFSTLTVSNMSPEDSSIYLCSGGTGGTEAFFGQGTRLTVV.

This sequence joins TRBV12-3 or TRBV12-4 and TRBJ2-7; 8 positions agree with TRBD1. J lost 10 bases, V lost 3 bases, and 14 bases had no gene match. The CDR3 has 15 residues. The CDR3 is CASSLGGQGSSTQYF. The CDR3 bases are TGTGCCAGCAGTTTGGGTGGACAGGGTAGCTCTACCCAGTACTTC.

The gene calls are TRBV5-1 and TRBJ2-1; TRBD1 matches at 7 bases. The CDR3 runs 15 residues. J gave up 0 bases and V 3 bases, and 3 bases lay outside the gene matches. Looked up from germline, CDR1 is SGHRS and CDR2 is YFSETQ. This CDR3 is CASSSWDSSYNEQFF. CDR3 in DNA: TGCGCCAGCAGCTCCTGGGACAGCTCCTACAATGAGCAGTTCTTC.

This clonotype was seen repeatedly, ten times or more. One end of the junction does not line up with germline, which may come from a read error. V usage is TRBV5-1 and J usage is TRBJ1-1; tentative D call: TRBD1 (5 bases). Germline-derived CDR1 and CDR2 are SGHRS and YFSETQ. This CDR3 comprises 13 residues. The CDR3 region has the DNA TGTGCCAGCAGCTCGACAGTGAACACTGAAGCTTTCTTT. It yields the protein CASSSTVNTEAFF.

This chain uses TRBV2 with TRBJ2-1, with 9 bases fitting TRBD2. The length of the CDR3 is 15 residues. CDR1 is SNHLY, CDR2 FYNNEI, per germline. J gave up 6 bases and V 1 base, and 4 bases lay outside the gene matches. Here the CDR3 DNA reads TGTGCCAGCAGTGAAGGGACTAGCGTCCCCAATGAGCAGTTCTTC. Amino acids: CASSEGTSVPNEQFF.

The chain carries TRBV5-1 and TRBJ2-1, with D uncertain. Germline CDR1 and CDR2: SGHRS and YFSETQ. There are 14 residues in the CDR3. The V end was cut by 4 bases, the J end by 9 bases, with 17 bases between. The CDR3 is CASSLSDLKGEQFF. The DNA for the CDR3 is TGCGCCAGCAGCCTATCAGATCTTAAGGGTGAGCAGTTCTTC.

The CDR3 DNA is TGTGCCAGCAGTATCCGACAGGGGAGAGGGGAGACCCAGTACTTC. This sequence encodes CASSIRQGRGETQYF. The rearrangement joins TRBV28 to TRBJ2-4; 8 positions agree with TRBD1. The J call is uncertain, as TRBJ2-5 better fits the DNA end. Looked up from germline, CDR1 is MDHEN and CDR2 is SYDVKM. This CDR3 has 15 amino acids.

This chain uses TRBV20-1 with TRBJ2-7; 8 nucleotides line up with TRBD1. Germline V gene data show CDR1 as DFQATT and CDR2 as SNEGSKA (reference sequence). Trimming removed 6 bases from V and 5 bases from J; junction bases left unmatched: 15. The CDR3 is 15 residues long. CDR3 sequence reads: CSAQHGRTGGDEQYF. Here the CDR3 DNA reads TGCAGTGCCCAACATGGCCGTACAGGGGGAGACGAGCAGTACTTC.

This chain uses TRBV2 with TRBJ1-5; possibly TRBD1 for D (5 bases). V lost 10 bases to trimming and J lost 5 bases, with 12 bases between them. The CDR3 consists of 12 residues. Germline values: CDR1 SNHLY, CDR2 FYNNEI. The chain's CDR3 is CATQGGDQPQHF. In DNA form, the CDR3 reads TGTGCCACTCAGGGAGGAGATCAGCCCCAGCATTTT.

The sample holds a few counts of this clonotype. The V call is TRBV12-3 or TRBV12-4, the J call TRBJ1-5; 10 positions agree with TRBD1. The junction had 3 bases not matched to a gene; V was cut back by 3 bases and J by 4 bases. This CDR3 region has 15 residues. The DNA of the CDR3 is TGTGCCAGCAGTTTTAGACAGGGGGCAAATCAGCCCCAGCATTTT. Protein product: CASSFRQGANQPQHF.

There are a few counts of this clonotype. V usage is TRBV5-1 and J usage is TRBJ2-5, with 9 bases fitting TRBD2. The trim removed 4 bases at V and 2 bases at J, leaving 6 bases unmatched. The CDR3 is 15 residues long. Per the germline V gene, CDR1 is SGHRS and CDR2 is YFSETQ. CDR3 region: CASSPTSGMQETQYF. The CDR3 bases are TGCGCCAGCAGCCCGACTAGCGGCATGCAAGAGACCCAGTACTTC.

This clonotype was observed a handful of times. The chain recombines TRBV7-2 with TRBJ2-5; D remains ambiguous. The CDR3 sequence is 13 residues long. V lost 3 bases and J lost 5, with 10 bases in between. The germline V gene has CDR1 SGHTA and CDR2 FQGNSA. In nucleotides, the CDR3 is TGTGCCAGCAGCTTCCTCTTGGAGGAGACCCAGTACTTC. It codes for CASSFLLEETQYF.

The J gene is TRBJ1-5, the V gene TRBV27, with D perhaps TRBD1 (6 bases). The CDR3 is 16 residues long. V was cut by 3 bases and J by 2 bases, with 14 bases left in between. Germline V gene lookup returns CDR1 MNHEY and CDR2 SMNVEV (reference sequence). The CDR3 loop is CASSFAGGHRNQPQHF. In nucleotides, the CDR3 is TGTGCCAGCAGTTTCGCGGGGGGGCATCGCAATCAGCCCCAGCATTTT.

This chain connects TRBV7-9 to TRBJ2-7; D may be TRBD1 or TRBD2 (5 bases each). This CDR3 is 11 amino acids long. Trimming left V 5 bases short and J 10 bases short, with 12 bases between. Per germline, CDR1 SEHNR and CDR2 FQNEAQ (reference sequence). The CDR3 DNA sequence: TGTGCCAGCAGCCCGGGACCCGATCAGTACTTC. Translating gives CASSPGPDQYF.

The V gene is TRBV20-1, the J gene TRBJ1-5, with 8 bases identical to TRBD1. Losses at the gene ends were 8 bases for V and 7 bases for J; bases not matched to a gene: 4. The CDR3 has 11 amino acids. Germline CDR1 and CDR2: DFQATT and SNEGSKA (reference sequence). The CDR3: CSLQGGQPQHF. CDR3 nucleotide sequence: TGCAGTTTACAGGGGGGACAGCCCCAGCATTTT.

The CDR3 protein is CAISPGRAGNQPQHF. Written as DNA, the CDR3 is TGTGCCATCAGCCCCGGCCGTGCTGGCAATCAGCCCCAGCATTTT. The rearrangement uses TRBV10-3 and TRBJ1-5; D unclear. This CDR3 spans 15 amino acids. Trimming left V 6 bases short and J 2 bases short, with 14 bases between. The germline gives CDR1 ENHRY, CDR2 SYGVKD.

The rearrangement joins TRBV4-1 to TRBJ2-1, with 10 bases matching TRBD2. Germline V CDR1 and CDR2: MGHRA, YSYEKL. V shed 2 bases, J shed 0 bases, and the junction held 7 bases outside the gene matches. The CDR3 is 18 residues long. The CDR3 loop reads CASSQIRASGGSYNEQFF. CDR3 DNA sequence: TGCGCCAGCAGCCAAATTAGAGCTAGCGGGGGCTCCTACAATGAGCAGTTCTTC.

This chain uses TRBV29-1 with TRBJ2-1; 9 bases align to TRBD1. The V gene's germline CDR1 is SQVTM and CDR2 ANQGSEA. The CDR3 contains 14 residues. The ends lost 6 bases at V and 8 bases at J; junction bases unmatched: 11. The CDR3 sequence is CSVARQGVRDEQFF. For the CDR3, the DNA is TGCAGCGTGGCTAGACAGGGGGTACGGGATGAGCAGTTCTTC.

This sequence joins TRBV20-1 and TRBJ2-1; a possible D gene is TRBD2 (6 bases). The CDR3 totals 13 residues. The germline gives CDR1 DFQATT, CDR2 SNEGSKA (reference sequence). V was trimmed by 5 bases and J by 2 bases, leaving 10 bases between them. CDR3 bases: TGCAGTGCTGGAGGGCCAACCTACAATGAGCAGTTCTTC. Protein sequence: CSAGGPTYNEQFF.

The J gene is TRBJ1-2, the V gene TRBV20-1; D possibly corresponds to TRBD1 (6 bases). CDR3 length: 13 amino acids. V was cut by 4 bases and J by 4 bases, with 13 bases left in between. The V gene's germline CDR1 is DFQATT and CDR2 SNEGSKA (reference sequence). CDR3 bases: TGCAGTGCTATCGGGGGCGCGACCTATGGCTACACCTTC. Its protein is CSAIGGATYGYTF.